Following are 11 T cell receptor beta chains from one sample sequenced in a study of CD4 T cells in relation to SARS-CoV-2 and coronaviruses (dated by TCRdb to the early 2020s). Their antigens remain unidentified. Library prep was done by the immunoSEQ multiplex PCR assay. TCRdb carries this immuneACCESS record with in-frame sequences only. Its versions omit some clonotypes, under half of them owing to an unresolved V gene in the studies checked, with the rest unexplained. Present in this sample are about 36,000 clones, 70% to 85% of which were seen just once. Around 20% of the sample belongs to the ten largest clones. Sequencing was carried out using memory CD4+ T cells from PBMCs, cultured in vitro. What the cell subset or site label conveys for this sample: memory (non-naive) CD4+ T cells. These receptor sequences come from an adult with COVID-19.

This clone came up once. V usage is TRBV21-1 and J usage is TRBJ2-2; the table's D call TRBD2 went unverified against the DNA. TRBV21-1 is marked as a pseudogene. The CDR3 has 10 residues. The CDR3 DNA reads TGTGCCACTCACACCGGGGAGCTGTTTTTT. Its translation: CATHTGELFF.

In its sample, this clone was seen a few times. This sample includes further DNA sequences coding for the same CDR3. This chain connects TRBV6-5 to TRBJ2-2; D is perhaps TRBD1 (5 bases). The CDR3 extends over 15 amino acids. The V gene lost 3 bases and the J gene lost 1 base, with 9 bases spanning the gap. CDR1 and CDR2 from the germline V gene are MNHEY and SVGAGI. Written as DNA, the CDR3 is TGTGCCAGCAGTTATGGGGCGGAGAACACCGGGGAGCTGTTTTTT. This translates into CASSYGAENTGELFF.

V is TRBV2 and J is TRBJ2-3; 8 bases match TRBD1. Trimming removed 11 bases from V and 3 bases from J; junction bases left unmatched: 10. Germline lookup yields CDR1 SNHLY and CDR2 FYNNEI. The CDR3 contains 14 residues. The CDR3 sequence is CASADRAFTDTQYF. The CDR3 DNA sequence: TGTGCCTCTGCGGACAGGGCTTTTACAGATACGCAGTATTTT.

The V gene is TRBV27, the J gene TRBJ2-5, with 7 bases lining up with TRBD2. The CDR3 extends over 14 amino acids. From germline, CDR1 is MNHEY and CDR2 SMNVEV (reference sequence). Trimming removed 3 bases from V and 5 bases from J; junction bases left unmatched: 6. The CDR3 region is CASSFRRGGETQYF. The CDR3 region has the DNA TGTGCCAGCAGTTTTAGGCGGGGAGGGGAGACCCAGTACTTC.

CDR3 sequence (DNA): TGCGCCAGCAGCTTGGGGGACAGGGGTTACCAAGAGACCCAGTACTTC. Residues: CASSLGDRGYQETQYF. The chain joins TRBV5-1 to TRBJ2-5; TRBD1 matches at 10 bases. The V and J ends lost 0 bases and 0 bases, in that order; junction bases with no gene match: 2. Germline loops: CDR1 SGHRS, CDR2 YFSETQ. There are 16 residues in the CDR3. The whole variable domain, filled in from reference TRBV5-1 and TRBJ2-5, reads KAGVTQTPRYLIKTRGQQVTLSCSPISGHRSVSWYQQTPGQGLQFLFEYFSETQRNKGNFPGRFSGRQFSNSRSEMNVSTLELGDSALYLCASSLGDRGYQETQYFGPGTRLLVL.

The chain uses TRBV7-8 and TRBJ2-1, with 9 bases matching TRBD2. CDR3 size: 14 residues. V was pared by 6 bases and J by 4 bases, with 4 bases of the junction left unmatched. CDR1 is SGHVS, CDR2 FQNEAQ, per germline. CDR3 DNA: TGTGCCAGCAGGACTAGCGGAGGATACAATGAGCAGTTCTTC. Amino acids: CASRTSGGYNEQFF.

The rearrangement links TRBV5-4 to TRBJ1-1; D may be TRBD1 (5 bases). The length of the CDR3 is 14 residues. Germline V gene data show CDR1 as SGHNT and CDR2 as YYREEE (reference sequence). With 5 bases removed from V and 3 bases from J, the gap between germline ends came to 14 bases. The CDR3 region is CASRSTGTDTEAFF. The DNA of the CDR3 is TGTGCCAGCAGAAGTACGGGGACGGACACTGAAGCTTTCTTT.

The chain recombines TRBV2 with TRBJ2-2; the D gene could be TRBD1 or TRBD2 (7 bases each). CDR3 length: 18 residues. Germline V CDR1 and CDR2: SNHLY, FYNNEI. The V end lost 3 bases, the J end lost 4 bases, and 21 bases lay between the germline ends. The CDR3 DNA reads as TGTGCCAGCAGTGACGGGTGCAGGGGGGGCAGTTGCACCGGGGAGCTGTTTTTT. It codes for CASSDGCRGGSCTGELFF.

The V gene is TRBV11-2, the J gene TRBJ2-7; 7 positions agree with TRBD1. Germline V gene data show CDR1 as SGHAT and CDR2 as FQNNGV. Trimming removed 1 base from V and 2 bases from J; junction bases left unmatched: 5. This CDR3 has 15 amino acids. CDR3 sequence: CASSLAGQGAYEQYF. The CDR3 region has the DNA TGTGCCAGCAGCTTAGCTGGCCAGGGGGCCTACGAGCAGTACTTC.

Only a few counts were recorded for this clone. The V call is TRBV10-3, the J call TRBJ2-3; D not certain. CDR1 and CDR2 from the germline V gene are ENHRY and SYGVKD. The V end was cut by 3 bases, the J end by 6 bases, with 7 bases between. The CDR3 spans 12 residues. The CDR3 here is CAISDASDTQYF. As DNA, the CDR3 is TGTGCCATCAGTGACGCCTCTGATACGCAGTATTTT.

This clone was seen just once. The chain links TRBV11-2 to TRBJ1-2; the match to TRBD1 covers 9 bases. The CDR3 runs to 13 residues. Trimming took 5 bases from V and 4 from J; bases not matched to a gene: 2. Looked up from germline, CDR1 is SGHAT and CDR2 is FQNNGV. CDR3 in DNA: TGTGCCAGCAGCGAGGGACAGGGCTATGGCTACACCTTC. Its translation: CASSEGQGYGYTF.